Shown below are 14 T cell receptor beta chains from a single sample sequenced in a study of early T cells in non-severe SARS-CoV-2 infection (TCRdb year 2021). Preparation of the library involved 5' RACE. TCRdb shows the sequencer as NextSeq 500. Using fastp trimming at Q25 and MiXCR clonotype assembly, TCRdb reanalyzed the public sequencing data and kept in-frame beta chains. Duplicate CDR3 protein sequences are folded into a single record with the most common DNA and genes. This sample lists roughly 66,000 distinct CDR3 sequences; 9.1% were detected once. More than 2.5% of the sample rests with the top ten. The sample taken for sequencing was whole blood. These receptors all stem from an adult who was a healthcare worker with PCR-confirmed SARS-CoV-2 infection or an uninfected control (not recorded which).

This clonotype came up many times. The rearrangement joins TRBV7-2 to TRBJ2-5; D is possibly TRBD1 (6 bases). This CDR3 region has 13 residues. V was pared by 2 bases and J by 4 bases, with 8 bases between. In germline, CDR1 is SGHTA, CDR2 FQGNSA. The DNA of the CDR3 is TGTGCCAGCAGCTTAAGGGGGACAGAGACCCAGTACTTC. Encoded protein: CASSLRGTETQYF.

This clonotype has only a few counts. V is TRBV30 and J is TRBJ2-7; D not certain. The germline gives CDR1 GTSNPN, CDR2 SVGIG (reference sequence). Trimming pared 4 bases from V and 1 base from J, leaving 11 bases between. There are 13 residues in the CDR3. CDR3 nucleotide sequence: TGTGCCTGGACGTTCAGGCAATCCTACGAGCAGTACTTC. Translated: CAWTFRQSYEQYF.

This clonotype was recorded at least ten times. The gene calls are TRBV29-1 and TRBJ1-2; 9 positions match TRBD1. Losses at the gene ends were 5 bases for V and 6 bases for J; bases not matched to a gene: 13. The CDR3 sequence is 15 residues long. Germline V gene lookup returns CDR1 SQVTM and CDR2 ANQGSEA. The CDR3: CSVRGTGPNPDGYTF. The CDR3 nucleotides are TGCAGCGTTAGGGGGACAGGGCCCAACCCGGATGGCTACACCTTC.

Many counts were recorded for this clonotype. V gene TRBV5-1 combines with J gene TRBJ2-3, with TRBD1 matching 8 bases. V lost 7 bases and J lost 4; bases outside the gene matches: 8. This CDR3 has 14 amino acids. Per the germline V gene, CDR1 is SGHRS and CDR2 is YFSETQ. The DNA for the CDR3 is TGCGCCAGCTTGGAGGGACAGGATGCAGATACGCAGTATTTT. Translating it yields CASLEGQDADTQYF.

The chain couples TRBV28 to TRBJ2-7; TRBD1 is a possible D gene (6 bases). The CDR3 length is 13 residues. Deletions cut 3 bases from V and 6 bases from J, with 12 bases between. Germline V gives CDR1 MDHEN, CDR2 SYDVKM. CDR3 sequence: CASSFTRGSEQYF. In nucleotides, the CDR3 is TGTGCCAGCAGTTTCACCAGGGGTTCCGAGCAGTACTTC.

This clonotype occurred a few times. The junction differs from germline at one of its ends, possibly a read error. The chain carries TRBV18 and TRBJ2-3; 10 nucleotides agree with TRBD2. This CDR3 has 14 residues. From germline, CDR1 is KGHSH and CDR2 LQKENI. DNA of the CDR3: TGTGCCAGCTCCCCACTAGCGGGGACAGATACGCAGTTTTTT. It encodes CASSPLAGTDTQFF.

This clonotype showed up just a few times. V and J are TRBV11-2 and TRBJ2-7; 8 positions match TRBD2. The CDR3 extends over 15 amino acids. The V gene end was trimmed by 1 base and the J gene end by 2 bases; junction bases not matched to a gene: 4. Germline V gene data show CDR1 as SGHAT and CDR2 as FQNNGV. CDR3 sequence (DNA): TGTGCCAGCAGCTTAGCTAGCGGGCCGGCCTACGAGCAGTACTTC. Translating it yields CASSLASGPAYEQYF.

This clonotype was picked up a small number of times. As DNA, the CDR3 is TGTGCCAGCAGCTTGGGCGGGAGGGGAATCTACGAGCAGTACTTC. Its translation is CASSLGGRGIYEQYF. The rearrangement links TRBV5-5 to TRBJ2-7; 9 bases agree with TRBD2. In germline, CDR1 is SGHKS, CDR2 YYEKEE (reference sequence). This CDR3 comprises 15 residues. V was pared by 0 bases and J by 3 bases, with 4 bases of the junction left unmatched.

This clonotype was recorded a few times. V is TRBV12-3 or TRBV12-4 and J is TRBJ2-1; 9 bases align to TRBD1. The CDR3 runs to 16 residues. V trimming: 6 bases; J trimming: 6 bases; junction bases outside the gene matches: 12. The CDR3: CASRRGQGAPSNEQFF. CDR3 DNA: TGTGCCAGCAGACGGGGACAGGGAGCGCCCTCCAATGAGCAGTTCTTC.

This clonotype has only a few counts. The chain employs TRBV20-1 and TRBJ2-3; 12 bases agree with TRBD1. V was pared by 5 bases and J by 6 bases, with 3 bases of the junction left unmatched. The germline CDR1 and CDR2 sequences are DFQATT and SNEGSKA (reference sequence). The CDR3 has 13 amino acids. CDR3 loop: CSAGGQGADTQYF. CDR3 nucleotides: TGCAGTGCTGGGGGACAGGGGGCCGATACGCAGTATTTT.

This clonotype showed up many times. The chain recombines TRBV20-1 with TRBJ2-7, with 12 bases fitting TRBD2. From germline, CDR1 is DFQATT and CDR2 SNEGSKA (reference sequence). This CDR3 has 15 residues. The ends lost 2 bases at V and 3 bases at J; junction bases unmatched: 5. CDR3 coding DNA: TGCAGTGCTAGACCACTAGCGGGAGGAAACTACGAGCAGTACTTC. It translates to CSARPLAGGNYEQYF.

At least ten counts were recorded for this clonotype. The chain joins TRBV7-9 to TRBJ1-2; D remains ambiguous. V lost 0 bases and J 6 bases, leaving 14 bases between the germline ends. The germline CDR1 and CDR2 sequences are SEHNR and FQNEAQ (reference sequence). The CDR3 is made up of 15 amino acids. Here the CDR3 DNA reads TGTGCCAGCAGCTTAGCGGACTCCACACGAGATGGCTACACCTTC. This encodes CASSLADSTRDGYTF.

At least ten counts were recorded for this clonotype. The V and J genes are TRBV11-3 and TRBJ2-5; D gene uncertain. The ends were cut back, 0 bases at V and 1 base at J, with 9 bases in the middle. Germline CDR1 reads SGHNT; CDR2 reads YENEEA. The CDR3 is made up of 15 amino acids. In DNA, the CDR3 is TGTGCCAGCAGCTTAGATGGCACCCCCCAAGAGACCCAGTACTTC. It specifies CASSLDGTPQETQYF. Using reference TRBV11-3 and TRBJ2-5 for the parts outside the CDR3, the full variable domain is EAGVVQSPRYKIIEKKQPVAFWCNPISGHNTLYWYLQNLGQGPELLIRYENEEAVDDSQLPKDRFSAERLKGVDSTLKIQPAELGDSAVYLCASSLDGTPQETQYFGPGTRLLVL.

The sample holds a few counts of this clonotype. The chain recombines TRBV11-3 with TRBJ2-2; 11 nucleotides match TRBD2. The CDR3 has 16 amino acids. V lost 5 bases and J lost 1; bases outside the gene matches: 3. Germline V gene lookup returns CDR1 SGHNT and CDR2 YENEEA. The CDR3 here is CASSLTSGRNTGELFF. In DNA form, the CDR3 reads TGTGCCAGCAGCCTCACTAGCGGGAGGAACACCGGGGAGCTGTTTTTT.